This entry concerns a single T cell receptor (beta chain). The antigen remains unidentified. Germline CDR1 and CDR2: MNHNS and SASEGT. The CDR3 contains 13 residues. V lost 5 bases, J lost 8 bases, and 15 bases lay in between. Measured with immunoSEQ multiplex PCR; TCRdb has only the in-frame clones, and not every one. The table lists about 300,000 clones, approximately 79% of them singletons. This sample is part of a study of cytotoxic CD8 clonotypes in ibrutinib-treated CLL. Study context: The group held roughly twelve relapsed/refractory and roughly 15 treatment-naive patients, with under 18 IGHV unmutated. Responses: some 24 partial, 2 complete; after median about 70 months, roughly 14 stayed remitted, about twelve progressed. General study results and limits: In sustained-remission versus progressing patients, sampling times differed.

V is TRBV6-1 and J is TRBJ1-1; D might be TRBD1 (6 bases). Specimen: PBMCs, collected at disease progression, from a patient treated with ibrutinib. The source of this sequence is a human donor with chronic lymphocytic leukemia. The CDR3 DNA is TGTGCCAGCAGTCGCTACAGGGCCGAAGAAGCTTTCTTT. It encodes CASSRYRAEEAFF.